This record looks at one T cell receptor (beta chain) sequence and its context. It lacks a known antigen. One base away there is no much larger clone; base qualities are not given. The data were obtained in a study of T-cell reconstitution after alpha-beta-depleted transplantation in children (dated by TCRdb to the mid-2010s). As for the study more broadly: Using TCR repertoire profiling, the study quantitatively followed how T-cell immune reconstitution unfolded in children after TCRalphabeta/CD19-depleted allogeneic hematopoietic cell transplantation. Study-wide findings and limitations: About two months after transplant, the apparently early recovery of alphabetaT-cell counts reportedly depended on just several hundred clones that had expanded rapidly and came from non-depleted graft cells. Hyperexpanded clone frequencies declined over subsequent months; after one year, T-cell counts and TCRbeta diversity were mostly attributed to newly produced T cells. In some patients, the high TCRbeta diversity seen at day 60 was put down to recipient T cells and intrathymic progenitors that had survived conditioning.

Libraries were built with PCR. The sequencer listed for this sample is Illumina HiSeq 2500. TCR library preparation used molecular barcoding, with unique molecular identifiers applied to normalize quantification of the TCRbeta repertoire. TCRdb itself trimmed the public reads at Q25 with fastp, ran MiXCR and retained productive beta chains. Rows matching on CDR3 protein sequence are summarized as one entry with the most common DNA and genes. This sample lists over 200,000 distinct CDR3 sequences; about a sixth were detected once. Together, the top ten hold 35% to 50% of the sample. Relative to germline, V is 3 bases shorter and J is 1 base shorter, with 15 bases between their ends. The CDR3 contains 16 residues, cysteine and phenylalanine counted. The entry retains the CDR3 DNA only, 48 bases that are in frame from base 1. CDR1 and CDR2 are read off the germline V gene as SGHTA and FQGNSA. Sample treatment or condition, as interpreted from the label and publication: allogeneic hematopoietic cell transplantation with graft depleted of TCRalphabeta T cells and CD19 B cells. The children who served as transplant recipients had been given grafts of TCRalphabeta/CD19-depleted allogeneic hematopoietic cells.

The sample was PBMCs, mostly from graft donor cells, taken 360 days after TCRalphabeta/CD19-depleted stem cell transplant. Recombination connected TRBV7-2 to TRBJ1-1, with the D gene too uncertain to name. This TCR was recovered from a male patient aged 2-15 years who had a stem cell transplant for acute lymphoblastic leukemia, so the T cells may come from the graft donor. The CDR3 region has the sequence CASSLDCLLGNTEAFF. The nucleotide sequence is given as TGTGCCAGCAGCTTGGATTGCCTATTGGGGAACACTGAAGCTTTCTTT.